What follows describes a single TCR beta chain. Its antigen is currently not known. Base qualities are not at hand, and no much larger clone is one base apart. Based on the germline V gene, the CDR1 and CDR2 sequences are LGHNA and YNFKEQ. The germline V and J ends show losses of 4 bases and 2 bases respectively, and no gene match explains 16 bases of the junction. Including cysteine and phenylalanine, the CDR3 has 19 amino acids. The DNA shown is the 57-base CDR3, in frame from base 1. Libraries were prepared through 5' RACE. TCRdb records Illumina HiSeq 2500 as the sequencer. A second PCR of roughly 7 to 11 cycles was performed with a sample-barcoded 5' primer and a J-beta primer mix. A unique molecular identifier was introduced onto each TCR beta cDNA molecule by a template-switch 5' adaptor carrying 12 random nucleotides. At least 3 million CDR3-containing paired-end reads were obtained from each sample. All of the RNA was converted into first-strand cDNA using the Mint cDNA synthesis kit, with a TRBC-specific oligonucleotide serving as the primer. After uracil-DNA glycosylase treatment, a first 18-cycle PCR used universal primers M1SS and BC2_uni_R on all cDNA. The authors processed their data as follows. For normalization, 1 million high-quality reads were randomly selected from each sample, with every read carrying a distinct molecular identifier. Reads with shared molecular identifiers were discarded instead of being binned into consensus sequences. MiTCR, with a Q25 quality threshold and the strictest error-elimination algorithm, was used for CDR3 identification, clonotype clustering and error correction. A nonparametric unseen species model with Euler transformation was used to estimate a lower bound on total TCR beta diversity. The public reads were run again by TCRdb, first through fastp at Q25 and then through MiXCR, and only productive beta chains were kept. A single entry per CDR3 protein holds the most common genes and DNA from its merged rows. TCRdb's processing, not the study's, gives the V and J calls here. This sample holds around 870,000 distinct CDR3 sequences; about 28% were observed only once. Around 16% of the sample comes from the top ten.

This sample is part of a study of blood T cells in healthy people across ages (dated by TCRdb to the mid-2010s). With regard to the full study: In model experiments, template switching captured roughly one uniquely barcoded TCR beta cDNA molecule for every two T cells. Age-related changes in TCR beta repertoire diversity were measured in the study by deep sequencing normalized with unique cDNA molecular identifiers. For two donors (one aged 18 to 29 and one aged 80 or older), the study analyzed two additional independent replicas of 1 million unique cDNA reads from the same blood draw. The donors were split into four age groups: young (average about 15 years), middle-aged (around 37), aged (approximately 60) and long-lived (roughly 86). To avoid experimental bias, donors of different ages were spread randomly across the sequencing lanes. Points the paper makes about the study in general: Because donor CMV infection status was unknown, age-related changes in expanded clonotypes were potentially confounded. Observed TCR beta diversity per million T cells fell roughly linearly with age, and a significant reduction was already apparent by age around 40. The long-lived group showed more naive CD4+ T cells, fewer expanded clones and increased TCR diversity than the aged group, suggesting age selection. Bulk unsorted PBMC profiling prevented conclusive comparison of naive and antigen-experienced compartments. A strong correlation was found between observed TCR beta diversity and the percentage of naive T cells measured by flow cytometry. Total diversity estimates from one million sequenced T cells were considered lower bounds and underestimates.

The approximately 39 donors, aged 6 to 90 years, were systemically healthy Caucasian individuals from Russia. Each donor gave 8 to 10 milliliters of peripheral blood, drawn into EDTA-treated Vacutainer tubes. PBMCs were isolated by Ficoll-Paque density-gradient centrifugation, with at least 7 million obtained per sample. Total RNA, at least 5.5 micrograms per sample, was extracted from PBMCs with Trizol reagent. For every donor, flow cytometry on a PBMC aliquot measured the percentage of naive CD45RAhigh/CD27high T cells. The receptor was derived from a woman aged 80 or over in good health. Recombination connected TRBV4-2 to TRBJ1-5; TRBD1 aligns with 8 central bases. Sequenced input: blood. The bases read TGTGCCAGCAGCCCGGGGGGTGGACAGGGCATTTCGGGCAATCAGCCCCAGCATTTT. Its product reads: CASSPGGGQGISGNQPQHF.